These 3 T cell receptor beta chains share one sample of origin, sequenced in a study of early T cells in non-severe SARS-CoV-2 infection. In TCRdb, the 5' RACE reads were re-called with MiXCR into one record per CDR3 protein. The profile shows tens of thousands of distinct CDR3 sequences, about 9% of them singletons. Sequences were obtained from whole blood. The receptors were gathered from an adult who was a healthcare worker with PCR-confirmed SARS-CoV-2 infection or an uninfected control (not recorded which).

The CDR3 region is CASSLAVRGLGLYIQYF. CDR3 coding DNA: TGTGCCAGCAGCTTAGCTGTCAGGGGGCTTGGATTATACATTCAGTACTTC. The V call is TRBV7-6, the J call TRBJ2-4; 8 bases agree with TRBD1. The CDR3 consists of 17 residues. The V segment lost 0 bases and the J segment 8 bases; nucleotides outside the gene matches: 12. Germline lookup yields CDR1 SGHVS and CDR2 FNYEAQ. The full variable domain, completed using reference TRBV7-6 and TRBJ2-4, is GAGVSQSPRYKVTKRGQDVALRCDPISGHVSLYWYRQALGQGPEFLTYFNYEAQQDKSGLPNDRFSAERPEGSISTLTIQRTEQRDSAMYRCASSLAVRGLGLYIQYFGAGTRLSVL.

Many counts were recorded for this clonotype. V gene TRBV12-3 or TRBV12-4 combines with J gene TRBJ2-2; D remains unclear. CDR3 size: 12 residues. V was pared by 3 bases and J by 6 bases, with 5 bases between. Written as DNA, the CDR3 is TGTGCCAGCAGTTTCCAGGCCGGGGAGCTGTTTTTT. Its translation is CASSFQAGELFF.

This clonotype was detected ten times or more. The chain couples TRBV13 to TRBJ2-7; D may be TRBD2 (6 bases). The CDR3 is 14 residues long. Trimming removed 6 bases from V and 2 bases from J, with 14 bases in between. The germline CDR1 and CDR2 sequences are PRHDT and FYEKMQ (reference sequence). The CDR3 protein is CASRTTSSPYEQYF. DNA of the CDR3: TGTGCCAGCAGAACGACTAGTTCCCCCTACGAGCAGTACTTC.